The clone carrying this TCR beta chain appeared many times. The antigen remains undetermined. Unsorted bulk tissue, roughly 20-32 mg of it, served as the source for co-extraction of RNA and DNA. Trimming removed 9 bases at V and 7 bases at J, with 7 bases between. Per the germline V gene, CDR1 is MGHDK and CDR2 is SYGVNS. CDR3 length: 10 residues. This sample stems from a study of tumor-infiltrating lymphocytes in primary liver carcinoma. Study results and limitations: Tumor top-250-clone fraction significantly exceeded that of blood (p = 0.039). Tumor-blood pairs (like tumor-adjacent pairs) overlapped less than tumor region pairs did.

Total RNA (approximately 450 ng) served as template for TCR beta cDNA synthesis primed by a constant-region primer. Library construction for TCR beta comprised three nested multiplex PCR rounds performed with slightly modified ARM-PCR. Investigators reported that the first two PCR rounds, at 10 to 11 cycles each, used TRBV1-TRBV30 forward primers with a C-beta reverse primer. In TCRdb, the multiplex PCR reads were re-called with MiXCR into one record per CDR3 protein. The sample gives over 25,000 distinct CDR3 sequences, over 65% of which show up once; less than 55% is in the top ten. The clonotype originates from a man aged 35 to 55 with primary liver carcinoma and hepatitis B virus infection. J is TRBJ2-1 and V is TRBV25-1, with D perhaps matching TRBD2 (6 bases). The sample comprised liver tumor tissue from sampling region 3. Stated subset: tumor region T3, left-lateral pole. The CDR3 region has the DNA TGTGCCAGTGGGGGGAATGAGCAGTTCTTC. Its translation is CASGGNEQFF.